A single sample is the source of the 7 T cell receptor beta chains below, sequenced in a study of regulatory T cells in long-lasting Graves disease. The time point: newly diagnosed GD, antithyroid drugs for less than 3 months. The TCR library was prepared using RNA isolated from PBMCs. In building TCR beta libraries, iRepertoire HTBI primers were used together with Arm-PCR of CDR3 regions. Via MiXCR, TCRdb re-called the multiplex PCR reads, giving one row per CDR3 protein. Of more than 450,000 distinct CDR3 sequences detected, approximately 12% appear once; the ten largest clones hold 8.9%. This sample also appeared in a second study, on T cells in Graves' hyperthyroidism and ophthalmopathy.

This sample comprised peripheral blood mononuclear cells (PBMCs), obtained at new diagnosis, from a patient treated with antithyroid drugs. Every receptor here comes from a young woman with Graves disease.

This clonotype has at least ten counts. This sequence joins TRBV27 and TRBJ1-1; D is unclear. V was clipped by 0 bases and J by 9 bases, with 11 bases between them. The CDR3 runs 13 residues. Germline CDR1 and CDR2: MNHEY and SMNVEV (reference sequence). Written as DNA, the CDR3 is TGTGCCAGCAGTTTATCATGGGGTCATCAAGCTTTCTTT. It translates to CASSLSWGHQAFF.

In DNA form, the CDR3 reads TGCAGTGCTAGGATTTGGGAGAGCTCCTACAATGAGCAGTTCTTC. This translates into CSARIWESSYNEQFF. The J gene is TRBJ2-1, the V gene TRBV20-1; tentative D call: TRBD2 (5 bases). The CDR3 contains 15 residues. Germline lookup yields CDR1 DFQATT and CDR2 SNEGSKA (reference sequence). V gave up 3 bases and J gave up 0 bases, with 12 bases separating them.

This clonotype has more than one count but fewer than ten. The junction and the germline gene differ at one end; a read error may be behind it. V and J are TRBV12-3 or TRBV12-4 and TRBJ1-1, with no clear D. The CDR3 is made up of 14 amino acids. CDR3 sequence reads: CANSLDGVRTEAFF. The CDR3 DNA reads TGTGCCAACAGTTTAGACGGTGTCCGGACTGAAGCTTTCTTT.

Concerning this clonotype: A read error may be the cause here, since a much bigger clone is one base away. The rearrangement uses TRBV6-1 and TRBJ1-4; D uncertain. The CDR3 runs to 13 residues. Germline V CDR1 and CDR2: MNHNS, SASEGT. CDR3: CASTGGKGEKPFF. In DNA, the CDR3 is TGTGCCAGCACAGGAGGAAAAGGCGAAAAACCGTTTTTT.

The CDR3 DNA reads as TGTGCCAGCAGCTTAGGCGTAGCGGGAAACAATGAGCAGTTCTTC. It is translated as CASSLGVAGNNEQFF. J is TRBJ2-1 and V is TRBV11-2, with 8 bases matching TRBD2. Germline assignment: CDR1 SGHAT and CDR2 FQNNGV. Trimming cost V 1 base and J 5 bases; bases outside gene matches: 4. The CDR3 length is 15 residues. Variable domain in full (rest from reference TRBV11-2 and TRBJ2-1): EAGVAQSPRYKIIEKRQSVAFWCNPISGHATLYWYQQILGQGPKLLIQFQNNGVVDDSQLPKDRFSAERLKGVDSTLKIQPAKLEDSAVYLCASSLGVAGNNEQFFGPGTRLTVL.

This clonotype was counted many times. The gene calls are TRBV11-3 and TRBJ2-7; 11 bases are a match to TRBD2. The CDR3 runs 15 residues. The germline CDR1 and CDR2 sequences are SGHNT and YENEEA. J was trimmed by 6 bases and V by 3 bases; bases with no gene match: 7. The CDR3 spells CASSFLVAGGREQYF. The DNA of the CDR3 is TGTGCCAGCAGCTTTTTGGTAGCGGGAGGGCGCGAGCAGTACTTC.

This clonotype was counted at least ten times. The genes are TRBV11-3 and TRBJ2-1; unclear D gene. Trimming shortened V by 3 bases and J by 8 bases, and 14 bases separated the two germline ends. From germline, CDR1 is SGHNT and CDR2 YENEEA. This CDR3 has 14 amino acids. The CDR3, as DNA: TGTGCCAGCAGCTTTAGGGATGGCGGCTATGAGCAGTTCTTC. Amino acid sequence: CASSFRDGGYEQFF.